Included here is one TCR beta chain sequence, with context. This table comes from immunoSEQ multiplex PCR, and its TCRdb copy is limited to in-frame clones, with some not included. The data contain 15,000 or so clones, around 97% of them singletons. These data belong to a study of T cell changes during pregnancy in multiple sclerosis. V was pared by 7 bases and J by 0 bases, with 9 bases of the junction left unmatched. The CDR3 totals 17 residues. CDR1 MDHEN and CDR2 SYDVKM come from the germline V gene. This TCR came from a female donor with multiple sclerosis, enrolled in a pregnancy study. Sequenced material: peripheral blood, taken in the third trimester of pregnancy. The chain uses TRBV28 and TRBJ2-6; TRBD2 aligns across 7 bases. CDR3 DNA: TGTGCCAGCACCCCCGGGGGGACCCTCTCTGGGGCCAACGTCCTGACTTTC. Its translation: CASTPGGTLSGANVLTF.